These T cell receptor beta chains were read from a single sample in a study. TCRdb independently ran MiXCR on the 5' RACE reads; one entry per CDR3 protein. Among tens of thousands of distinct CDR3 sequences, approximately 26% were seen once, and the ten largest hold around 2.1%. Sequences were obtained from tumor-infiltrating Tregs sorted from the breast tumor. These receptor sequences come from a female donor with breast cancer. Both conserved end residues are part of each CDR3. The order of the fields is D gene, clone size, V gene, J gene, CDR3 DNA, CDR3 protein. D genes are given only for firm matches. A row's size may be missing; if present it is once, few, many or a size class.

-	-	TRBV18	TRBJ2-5	TGTGCCAGCTCACCAGACGGGAGTGAGACCCAGCACTTC	CASSPDGSETQHF
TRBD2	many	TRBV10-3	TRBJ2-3	TGTGCCATCAGTGTGAGCGGGGGGAGCACAGATACGCAGTATTTT	CAISVSGGSTDTQYF
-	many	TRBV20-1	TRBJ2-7	TGCAGTGCTAGAGACTTCCGGGACTACGAGCAGTACTTC	CSARDFRDYEQYF
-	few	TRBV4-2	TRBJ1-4	TGCGCCACCGGCCGGACTTTCCAAACTAATGAAAAACTGTTTTTT	CATGRTFQTNEKLFF
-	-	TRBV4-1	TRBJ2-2	TGCGCCAGCAGCCAAGAAAGACGGGGTACGAACACCGGGGAGCTGTTTTTT	CASSQERRGTNTGELFF
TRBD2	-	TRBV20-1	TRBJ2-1	TGCAGTGCTAGAGCGGGGGAGGGGTACAATGAGCAGTTCTTC	CSARAGEGYNEQFF
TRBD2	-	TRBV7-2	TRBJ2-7	TGTGCCAGCAGCGCTAGACTAGCGGGGGGGACCTACGAGCAGTACTTC	CASSARLAGGTYEQYF
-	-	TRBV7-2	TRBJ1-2	TGTGCCAGCAGCCCGGACAGTCAATATGGCTACACCTTC	CASSPDSQYGYTF
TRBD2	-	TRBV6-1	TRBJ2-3	TGTGCCAGCAGTGAAGGAGGTCTAGCGGCCATAAGCACAGATACGCAGTATTTT	CASSEGGLAAISTDTQYF
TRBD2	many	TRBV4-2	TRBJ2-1	TGTGCCAGCAGCCGGCTAGCGGGAGGCCTGAGCTCCTACAATGAGCAGTTCTTC	CASSRLAGGLSSYNEQFF
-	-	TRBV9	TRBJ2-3	TGTGCCAGCAGCGTGGGGACTAGCACAGATACGCAGTATTTT	CASSVGTSTDTQYF
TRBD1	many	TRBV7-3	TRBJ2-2	TGTGCCAGCAGCTTGAGGGGACAGGGGTTTGGCACCGGGGAGCTGTTTTTT	CASSLRGQGFGTGELFF
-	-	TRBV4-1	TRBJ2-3	TGCGCCAGCAGCCAAGTTGAAGGGTCAGATACGCAGTATTTT	CASSQVEGSDTQYF
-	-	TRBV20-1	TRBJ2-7	TGCAGTGCTATCCATGGGGGGGGCGACACCTACGAGCAGTACTTC	CSAIHGGGDTYEQYF
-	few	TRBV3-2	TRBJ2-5	TGTGCCAGCAGCCAAGAATCGACCGGGACAGGGAGTCTCCAGGCGGGGCAAGAGACCCAGTACTTC	CASSQESTGTGSLQAGQETQYF
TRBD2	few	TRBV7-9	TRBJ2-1	TGTGCCAGCAGCTCGACTAGCGGATTTTACAATGAGCAGTTCTTC	CASSSTSGFYNEQFF
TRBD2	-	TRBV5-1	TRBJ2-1	TGCGCCAGCAGCTGGTTCGGGGGGGGCTACAATGAGCAGTTCTTC	CASSWFGGGYNEQFF
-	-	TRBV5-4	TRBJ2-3	TGTGCCAGCAGCTTGGGGGGGTTAGAGGGCACAGATACGCAGTATTTT	CASSLGGLEGTDTQYF
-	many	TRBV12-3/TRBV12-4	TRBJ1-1	TGTGCCAGCAGCTACAGAGGCGGGAACACTGAAGCTTTCTTT	CASSYRGGNTEAFF
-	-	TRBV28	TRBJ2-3	TGTGCCAGCAGTCTTTCGTATGGCACAGATACGCAGTATTTT	CASSLSYGTDTQYF
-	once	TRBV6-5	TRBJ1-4	TGTGCCAGTACGGACGGGGGAGGTGAAAGACTGTTTTTT	CASTDGGGERLFF
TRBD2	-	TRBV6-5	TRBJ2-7	TGTGCCAGCAAGAAGTCGGCGGGAGTCAACGAGCAGTACTTC	CASKKSAGVNEQYF
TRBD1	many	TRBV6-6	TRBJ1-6	TGTGCCAGCAGTTACGAGACAGGGGGCGATTCACCCCTCCACTTT	CASSYETGGDSPLHF
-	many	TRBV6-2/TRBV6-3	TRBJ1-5	TGTGCCAGCAGCAGAGCAGGGGTGGGGCAGCCCCAGCATTTT	CASSRAGVGQPQHF
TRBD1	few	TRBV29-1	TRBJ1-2	TGCAGCGTTCTTACAGGGGGAAGCTATGGCTACACCTTC	CSVLTGGSYGYTF
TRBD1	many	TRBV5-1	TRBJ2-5	TGCGCCAGCAGCATGACAGGGGGAGAGACCCAGTACTTC	CASSMTGGETQYF
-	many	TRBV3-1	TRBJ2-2	TGTGCCAGCAGCCACGGATCAGGGGTAACCGGGGAGCTGTTTTTT	CASSHGSGVTGELFF
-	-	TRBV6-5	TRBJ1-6	TGTGCCAGCAATTGGGGGGCAGGACGAGATAAATCACCCCTCCACTTT	CASNWGAGRDKSPLHF
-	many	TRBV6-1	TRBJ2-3	TGTGCCAGCAGTGAAGAAGGACCCCTCCGCAATACGCAGTATTTT	CASSEEGPLRNTQYF